This T cell receptor (beta chain) comes out of a study of blood T cell repertoires in COVID-19. The overall study: Samples came from the United States, Italy and Spain, spanning acute and convalescent COVID-19. PBMCs, B-cell-depleted T cells, or T cells provided the cDNA or gDNA that made up the material.

The J segment lost 5 bases and the V segment lost 3 bases, leaving 0 bases of the junction unmatched. CDR1 SQVTM and CDR2 ANQGSEA come from the germline V gene. The CDR3 is 12 residues long. In the study's own analysis: Amplified reference gene primers provided the basis for estimating nucleated cell counts. Profiling relied on immunoSEQ multiplex PCR, and the TCRdb table lists in-frame clones only, not all of them. V and J calls and clone size are copied from that table; D and trimming were computed from the DNA. This sample has fewer than 200,000 clones; 92% occur once, and the top ten carry nearly 5%.

The sequence derives from a man in his thirties or forties with COVID-19, enrolled during active disease. The chain joins TRBV29-1 to TRBJ2-2, with 7 bases aligning to TRBD1. Source material: peripheral blood. The CDR3 nucleotides are TGCAGCGTTGAGACAGGGACCGGGGAGCTGTTTTTT. Encoded protein: CSVETGTGELFF.